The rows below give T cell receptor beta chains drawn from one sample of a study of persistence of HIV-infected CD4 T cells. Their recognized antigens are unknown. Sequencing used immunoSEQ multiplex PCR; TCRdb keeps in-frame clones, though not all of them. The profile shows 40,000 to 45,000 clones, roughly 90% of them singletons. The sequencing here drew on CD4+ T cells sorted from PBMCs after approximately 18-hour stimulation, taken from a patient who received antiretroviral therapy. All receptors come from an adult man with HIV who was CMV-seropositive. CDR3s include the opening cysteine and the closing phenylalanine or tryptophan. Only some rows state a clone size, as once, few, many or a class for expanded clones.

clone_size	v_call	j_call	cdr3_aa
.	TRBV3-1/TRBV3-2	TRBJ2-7	CASSQVPMAYEQYF
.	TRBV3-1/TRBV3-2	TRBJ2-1	CASSDPGTALDEQFF
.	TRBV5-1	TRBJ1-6	CASRITDRGNSPLHF
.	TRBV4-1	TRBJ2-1	CASSQDNSATGQFF
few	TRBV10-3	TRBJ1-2	CAISLGTDYGYTF
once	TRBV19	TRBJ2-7	CASSREGGTSYEQYF
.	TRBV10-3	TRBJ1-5	CAISDRDAQPQHF
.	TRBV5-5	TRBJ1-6	CASSLRGEGLNSPLHF
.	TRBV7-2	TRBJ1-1	CASSSYRGNTEAFF
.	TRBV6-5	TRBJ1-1	CASLKGDRNTEAFF
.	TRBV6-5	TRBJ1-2	CASRSRINGYTF
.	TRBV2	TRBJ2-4	CASSPREGENIQYF
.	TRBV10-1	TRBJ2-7	CATPVEGPKGYF
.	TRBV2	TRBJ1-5	CASTSTDTFNQPQHF
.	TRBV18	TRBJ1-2	CASSPRTGPASNYGYTF
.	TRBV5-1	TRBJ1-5	CASSLGSNQPQHF
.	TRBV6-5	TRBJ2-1	CASSREDRHNEQFF
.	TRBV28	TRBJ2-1	CASSLAREANEQFF
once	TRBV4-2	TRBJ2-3	CASSPQAGEGTDTQYF
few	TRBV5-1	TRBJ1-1	CASSLADGMNTEAFF
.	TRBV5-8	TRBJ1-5	CASLNPGTQFYSNQPQHF
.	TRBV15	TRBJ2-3	CATSRVGTFTDTQYF
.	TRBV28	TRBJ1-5	CASSWRANQPQHF
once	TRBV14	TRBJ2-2	CASSQQGYGELFF
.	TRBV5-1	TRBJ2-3	CASSSGRITDTQYF
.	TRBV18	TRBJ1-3	CASSPVMPRSSGNTIYF
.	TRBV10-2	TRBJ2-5	CASSESTLGETQYF
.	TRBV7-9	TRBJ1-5	CASSLTGGGGQPQHF
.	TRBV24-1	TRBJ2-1	CATSGRGDEQFF
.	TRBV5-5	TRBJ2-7	CASSLENRGLPYEQYF
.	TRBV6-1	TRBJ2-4	CASSDNRLAKNIQYF
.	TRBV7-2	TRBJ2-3	CASTHSFLSTDTQYF
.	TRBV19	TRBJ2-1	CATGDYSYNEQFF
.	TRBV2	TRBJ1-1	CASRASLNTEAFF
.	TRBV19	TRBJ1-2	CASSRQGINYGYTF
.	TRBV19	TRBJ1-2	CASSYEGTYGYTF
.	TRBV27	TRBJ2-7	CATNRKGQGPYEQYF
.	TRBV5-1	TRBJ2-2	CASSLGDRGTGELFF
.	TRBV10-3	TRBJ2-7	CAISDGGQEQYF
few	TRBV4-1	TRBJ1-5	CASSQAGGNQPQHF
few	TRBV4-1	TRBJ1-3	CASSQGDSARNTIYF
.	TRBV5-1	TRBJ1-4	CASSRQGFSSTNEKLFF
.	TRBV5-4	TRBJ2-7	CASSLAAWGDEQCF
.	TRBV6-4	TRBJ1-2	CASSGEGSYGYTF
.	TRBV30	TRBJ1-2	CAWTFRGGGRNYGYTF
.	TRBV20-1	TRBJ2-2	CSASGSEDRTGIGELFF
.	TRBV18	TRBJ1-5	CASSLRNGEPQHF
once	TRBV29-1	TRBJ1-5	CSAGGQRDQPQHF
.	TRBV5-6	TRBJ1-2	CASSFPGGTGIGYTF
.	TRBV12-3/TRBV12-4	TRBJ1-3	CASSLSGNTIYF
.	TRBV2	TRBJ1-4	CASSGQGREKLFF
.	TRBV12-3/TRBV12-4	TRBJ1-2	CASSFNRQGGDTF
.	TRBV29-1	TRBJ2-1	CSVTRQGPYNEQFF
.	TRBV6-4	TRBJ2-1	CASRGQVGEQFF
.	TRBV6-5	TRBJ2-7	CASSRLGDEQYF
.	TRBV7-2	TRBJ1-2	CASSSTSNYGYTF
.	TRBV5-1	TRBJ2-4	CASSLARVTGAGKNIQYF
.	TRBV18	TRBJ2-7	CASSLSYEQYF
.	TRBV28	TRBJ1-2	CASSSNGYTF
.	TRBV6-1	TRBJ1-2	CASSEGKYGYTF